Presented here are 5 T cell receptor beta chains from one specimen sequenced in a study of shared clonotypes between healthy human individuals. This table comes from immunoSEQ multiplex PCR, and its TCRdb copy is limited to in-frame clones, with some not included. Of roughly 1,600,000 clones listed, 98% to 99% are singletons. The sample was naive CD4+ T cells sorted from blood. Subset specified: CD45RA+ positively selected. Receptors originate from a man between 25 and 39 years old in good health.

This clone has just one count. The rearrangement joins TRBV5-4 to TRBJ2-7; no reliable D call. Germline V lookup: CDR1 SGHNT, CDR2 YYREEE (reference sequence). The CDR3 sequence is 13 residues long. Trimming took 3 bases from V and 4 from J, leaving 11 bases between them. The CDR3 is CASSYSQRYEQYF. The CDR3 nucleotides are TGTGCCAGCAGCTATTCTCAGCGTTACGAGCAGTACTTC.

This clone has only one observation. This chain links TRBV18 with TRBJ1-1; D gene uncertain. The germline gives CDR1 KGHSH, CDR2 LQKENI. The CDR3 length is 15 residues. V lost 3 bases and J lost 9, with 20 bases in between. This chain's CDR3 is CASSPSRSDLFKAFF. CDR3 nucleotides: TGTGCCAGCTCACCGTCCCGGAGCGATCTTTTTAAAGCTTTCTTT.

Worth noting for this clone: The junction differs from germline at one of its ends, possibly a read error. The CDR3 coding sequence is TGTGCCAGCAGCTCCGGACAGGGTTGTAGGTTC. As protein: CASSSGQGCRF. This chain joins TRBV11-2 and TRBJ1-2, with 8 bases matching TRBD1. Germline V gene lookup returns CDR1 SGHAT and CDR2 FQNNGV. The CDR3 is 11 residues long.

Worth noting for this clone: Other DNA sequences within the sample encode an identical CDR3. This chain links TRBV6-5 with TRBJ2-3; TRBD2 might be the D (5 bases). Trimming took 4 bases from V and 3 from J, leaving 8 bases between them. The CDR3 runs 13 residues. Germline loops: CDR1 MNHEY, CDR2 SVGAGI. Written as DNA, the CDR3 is TGTGCCAGCAGTTTCCCGGGAACAGATACGCAGTATTTT. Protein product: CASSFPGTDTQYF.

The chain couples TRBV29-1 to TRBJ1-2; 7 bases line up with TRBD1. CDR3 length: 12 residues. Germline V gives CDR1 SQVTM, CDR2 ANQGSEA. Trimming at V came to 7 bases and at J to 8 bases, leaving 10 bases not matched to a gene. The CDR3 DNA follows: TGCAGCGCCCGGAGGGACAGTGAGGGCTACACCTTC. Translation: CSARRDSEGYTF.